The clone carrying this T cell receptor beta chain came up a few times. Its antigen is currently unknown. These data originate in a study of beta chain features in type 1 diabetes. Germline V gives CDR1 SGHAT, CDR2 FQNNGV. This CDR3 is built from 15 residues. The V end was cut by 0 bases, the J end by 0 bases, with 8 bases between. Sequenced material consisted of expressed TCRB transcripts (all of the isolated RNA was reverse transcribed). Data came from immunoSEQ multiplex PCR; TCRdb stores just in-frame clones and leaves some out. The sample shows 120,000 to 150,000 clones, about 12% of them seen only once. Study-level points and caveats: For Type 1 diabetes patients, all four CD4+ subsets carried TCRB CDR3s that were moderately but significantly shorter. Shorter templates may be favored by PCR, equally so in patients and controls.

Material for sequencing was central memory CD4+ T cells from blood. V and J are TRBV11-2 and TRBJ1-1, with D uncertain. The origin of this receptor is a man in his late teens or twenties with type 1 diabetes. CDR3 amino acids: CASSLEPGMNTEAFF. The CDR3 coding sequence is TGTGCCAGCAGCTTAGAACCGGGGATGAACACTGAAGCTTTCTTT.